The clone carrying this T cell receptor beta chain was picked up one time. The sample is drawn from a study of blood T cell repertoires in COVID-19. Study context: Italy, Spain and the United States were the sources of the convalescent and acute COVID-19 samples. PBMCs, B-cell-depleted T cells, or T cells provided the cDNA or gDNA that made up the material.

In the study's own analysis: Amplification of reference gene primers provided the estimated nucleated cell counts. Profiling relied on immunoSEQ multiplex PCR, and the TCRdb table lists in-frame clones only, not all of them. That table gives V, J and clone size, and the DNA gave D and trimming. There are tens of thousands of clones in the sample; around 87% occur only once, and roughly 30% lies in the top ten. The material sequenced was peripheral blood. This receptor was taken from a woman of 80 years or more with active or convalescent COVID-19.

The CDR3 sequence: CASSQVTGGAGANVLTF. In DNA, the CDR3 is TGCGCCAGCAGCCAAGTGACAGGGGGCGCTGGGGCCAACGTCCTGACTTTC. The chain uses TRBV4-1 and TRBJ2-6; 10 bases fit TRBD1. The CDR3 covers 17 residues. The V gene's germline CDR1 is MGHRA and CDR2 YSYEKL. V dropped 1 base and J dropped 2; count of bases not matched to a gene: 2.